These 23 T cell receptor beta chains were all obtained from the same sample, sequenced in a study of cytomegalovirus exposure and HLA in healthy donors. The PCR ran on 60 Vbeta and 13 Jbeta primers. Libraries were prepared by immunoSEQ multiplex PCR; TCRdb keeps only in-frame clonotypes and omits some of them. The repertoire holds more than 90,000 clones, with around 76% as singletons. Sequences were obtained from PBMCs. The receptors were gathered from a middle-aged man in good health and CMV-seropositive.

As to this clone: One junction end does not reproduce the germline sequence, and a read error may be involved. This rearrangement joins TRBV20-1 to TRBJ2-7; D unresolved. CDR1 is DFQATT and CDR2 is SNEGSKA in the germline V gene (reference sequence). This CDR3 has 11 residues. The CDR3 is CSAVLRPLEPF. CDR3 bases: TGCAGTGCCGTACTACGACCGTTAGAACCCTTC.

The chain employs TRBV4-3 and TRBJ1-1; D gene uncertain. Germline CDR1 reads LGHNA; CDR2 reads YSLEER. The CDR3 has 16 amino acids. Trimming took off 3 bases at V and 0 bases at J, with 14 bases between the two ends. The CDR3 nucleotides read TGCGCCAGCAGCCACCCAACTGGGAGCATGAACACTGAAGCTTTCTTT. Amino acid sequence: CASSHPTGSMNTEAFF.

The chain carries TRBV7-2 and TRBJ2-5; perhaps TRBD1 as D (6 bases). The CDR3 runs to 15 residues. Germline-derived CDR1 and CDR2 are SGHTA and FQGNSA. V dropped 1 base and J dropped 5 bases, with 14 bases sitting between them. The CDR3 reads CASSLVSLQGETQYF. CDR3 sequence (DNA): TGTGCCAGCAGCTTAGTTAGCCTCCAGGGGGAGACCCAGTACTTC.

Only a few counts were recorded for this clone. CDR3 DNA: TGTGCCAGCAGCCAAGGGACTAGCGGGGGGGCCGTATCAGATACGCAGTATTTT. Translating gives CASSQGTSGGAVSDTQYF. The chain links TRBV4-2 to TRBJ2-3; 15 bases align to TRBD2. The CDR3 totals 18 residues. The ends lost 1 base at V and 4 bases at J; junction bases unmatched: 6. Germline V gives CDR1 LGHNA, CDR2 YNFKEQ.

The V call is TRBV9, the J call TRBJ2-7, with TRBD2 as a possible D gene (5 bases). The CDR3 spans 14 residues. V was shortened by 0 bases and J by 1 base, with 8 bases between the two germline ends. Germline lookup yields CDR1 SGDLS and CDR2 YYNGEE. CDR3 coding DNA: TGTGCCAGCAGCGTAGGGCGGGCTTCCTACGAGCAGTACTTC. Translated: CASSVGRASYEQYF.

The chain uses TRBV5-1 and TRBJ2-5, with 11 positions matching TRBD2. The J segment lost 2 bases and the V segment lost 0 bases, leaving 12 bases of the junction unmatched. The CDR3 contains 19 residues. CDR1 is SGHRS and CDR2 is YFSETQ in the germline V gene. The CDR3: CASSLGRGLAGGLQETQYF. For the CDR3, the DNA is TGCGCCAGCAGCTTGGGCAGGGGGCTAGCGGGAGGTCTTCAAGAGACCCAGTACTTC.

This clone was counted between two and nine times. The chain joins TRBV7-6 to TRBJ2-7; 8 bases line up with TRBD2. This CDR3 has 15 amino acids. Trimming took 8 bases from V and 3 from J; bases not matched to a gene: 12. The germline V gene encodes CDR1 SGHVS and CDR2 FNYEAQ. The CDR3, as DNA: TGTGCCAGCTCGCGAGCGGGGGCCTTTGTCTACGAGCAGTACTTC. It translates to CASSRAGAFVYEQYF. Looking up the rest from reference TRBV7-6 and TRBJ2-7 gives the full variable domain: GAGVSQSPRYKVTKRGQDVALRCDPISGHVSLYWYRQALGQGPEFLTYFNYEAQQDKSGLPNDRFSAERPEGSISTLTIQRTEQRDSAMYRCASSRAGAFVYEQYFGPGTRLTVT.

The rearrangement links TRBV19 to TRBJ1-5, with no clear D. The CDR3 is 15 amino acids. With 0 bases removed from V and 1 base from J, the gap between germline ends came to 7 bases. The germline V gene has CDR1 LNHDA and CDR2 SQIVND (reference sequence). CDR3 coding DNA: TGTGCCAGTAGTATAGACAGACTAAGCAATCAGCCCCAGCATTTT. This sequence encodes CASSIDRLSNQPQHF.

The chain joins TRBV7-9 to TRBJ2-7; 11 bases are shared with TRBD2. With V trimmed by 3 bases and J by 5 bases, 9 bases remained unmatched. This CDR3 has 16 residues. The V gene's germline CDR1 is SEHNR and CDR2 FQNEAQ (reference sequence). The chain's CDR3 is CASSFGGPTSGDEQYF. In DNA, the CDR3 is TGTGCCAGCAGCTTCGGGGGACCGACTAGCGGGGACGAGCAGTACTTC. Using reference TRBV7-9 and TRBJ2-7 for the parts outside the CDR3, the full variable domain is DTGVSQNPRHKITKRGQNVTFRCDPISEHNRLYWYRQTLGQGPEFLTYFQNEAQLEKSRLLSDRFSAERPKGSFSTLEIQRTEQGDSAMYLCASSFGGPTSGDEQYFGPGTRLTVT.

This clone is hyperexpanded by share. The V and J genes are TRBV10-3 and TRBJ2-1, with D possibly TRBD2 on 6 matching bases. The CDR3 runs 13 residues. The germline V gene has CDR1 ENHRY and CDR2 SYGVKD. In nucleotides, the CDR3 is TGTGCTCTTAGGACGGGAGCGGACAATGAGCAGTTCTTC. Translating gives CALRTGADNEQFF.

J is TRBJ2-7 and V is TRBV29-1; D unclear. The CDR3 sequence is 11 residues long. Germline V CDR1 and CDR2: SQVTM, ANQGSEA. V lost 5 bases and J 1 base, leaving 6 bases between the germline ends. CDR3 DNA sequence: TGCAGCGTTAGCCTTTCCTACGAGCAGTACTTC. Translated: CSVSLSYEQYF.

The CDR3 loop reads CASSQEVTSREQFF. The CDR3 region has the DNA TGCGCCAGCAGCCAAGAGGTAACTAGTCGGGAGCAGTTCTTC. The chain links TRBV4-3 to TRBJ2-1, with D possibly matching TRBD2 (5 bases). V lost 0 bases and J lost 10, with 13 bases in between. CDR1 LGHNA and CDR2 YSLEER come from the germline V gene. This CDR3 is 14 amino acids long.

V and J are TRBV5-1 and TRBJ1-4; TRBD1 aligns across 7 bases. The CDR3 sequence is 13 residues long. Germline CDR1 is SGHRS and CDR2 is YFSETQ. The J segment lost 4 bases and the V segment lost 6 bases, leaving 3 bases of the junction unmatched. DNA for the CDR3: TGCGCCAGCAAGACAGGGTTTAATGAAAAACTGTTTTTT. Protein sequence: CASKTGFNEKLFF.

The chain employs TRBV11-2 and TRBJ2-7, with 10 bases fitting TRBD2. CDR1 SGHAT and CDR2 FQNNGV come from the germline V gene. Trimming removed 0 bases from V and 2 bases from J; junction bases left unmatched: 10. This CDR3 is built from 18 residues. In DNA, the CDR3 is TGTGCCAGCAGCTTAGATCGAAAAGCGGGAGGGTTCCCCTACGAGCAGTACTTC. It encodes CASSLDRKAGGFPYEQYF.

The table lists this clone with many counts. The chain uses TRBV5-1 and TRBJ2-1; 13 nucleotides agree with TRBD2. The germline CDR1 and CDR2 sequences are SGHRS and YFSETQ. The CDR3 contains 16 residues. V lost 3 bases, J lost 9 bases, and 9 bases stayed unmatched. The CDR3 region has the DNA TGCGCCAGCAGCTCTGGGACTAGCGGGAAGGTCAGTGAGCAGTTCTTC. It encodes CASSSGTSGKVSEQFF.

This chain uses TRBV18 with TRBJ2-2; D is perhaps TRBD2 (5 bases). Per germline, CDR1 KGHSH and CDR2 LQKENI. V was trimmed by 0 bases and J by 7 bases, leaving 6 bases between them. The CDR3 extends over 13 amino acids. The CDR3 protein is CASSPPGGGELFF. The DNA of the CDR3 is TGTGCCAGCTCACCACCAGGAGGCGGGGAGCTGTTTTTT.

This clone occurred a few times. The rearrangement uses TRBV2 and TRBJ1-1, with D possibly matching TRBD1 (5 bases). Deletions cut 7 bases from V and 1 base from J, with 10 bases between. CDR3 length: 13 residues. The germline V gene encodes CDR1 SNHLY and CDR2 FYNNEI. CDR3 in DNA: TGTGCCAGCACCCTGGGGGGGAACACTGAAGCTTTCTTT. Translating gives CASTLGGNTEAFF.

CDR3 bases: TGTGCCAGCTCCCCGTCTCCTGGCCTCAATCAGCCCCAGCATTTT. It encodes CASSPSPGLNQPQHF. The chain couples TRBV18 to TRBJ1-5; no definite D call. The CDR3 has 15 amino acids. Germline CDR1 and CDR2: KGHSH and LQKENI. V lost 6 bases and J lost 3, with 15 bases in between.

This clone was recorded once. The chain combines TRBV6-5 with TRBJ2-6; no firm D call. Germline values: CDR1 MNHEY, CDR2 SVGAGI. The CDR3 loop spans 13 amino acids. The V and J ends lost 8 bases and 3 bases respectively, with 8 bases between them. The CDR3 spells CASAISGANVLTF. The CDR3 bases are TGTGCCAGCGCTATAAGTGGGGCCAACGTCCTGACTTTC.

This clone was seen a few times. The CDR3 coding sequence is TGCGCCAGCAGCTTCCTTAGAGGCAGTCCTGGAAACACCATATATTTT. It codes for CASSFLRGSPGNTIYF. The J gene is TRBJ1-3, the V gene TRBV5-1; D is unclear. Trimming shortened V by 2 bases and J by 2 bases, and 14 bases separated the two germline ends. This CDR3 comprises 16 residues. CDR1 is SGHRS, CDR2 YFSETQ, per germline.

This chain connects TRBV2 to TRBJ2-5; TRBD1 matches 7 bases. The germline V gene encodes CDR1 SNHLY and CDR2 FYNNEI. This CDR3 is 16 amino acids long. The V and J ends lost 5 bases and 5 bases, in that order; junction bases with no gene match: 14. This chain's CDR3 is CASSSDRDGWDETQYF. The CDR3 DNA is TGTGCCAGCAGTTCCGACAGGGATGGATGGGATGAGACCCAGTACTTC. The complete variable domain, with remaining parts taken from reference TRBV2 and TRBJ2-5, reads EPEVTQTPSHQVTQMGQEVILRCVPISNHLYFYWYRQILGQKVEFLVSFYNNEISEKSEIFDDQFSVERPDGSNFTLKIRSTKLEDSAMYFCASSSDRDGWDETQYFGPGTRLLVL.

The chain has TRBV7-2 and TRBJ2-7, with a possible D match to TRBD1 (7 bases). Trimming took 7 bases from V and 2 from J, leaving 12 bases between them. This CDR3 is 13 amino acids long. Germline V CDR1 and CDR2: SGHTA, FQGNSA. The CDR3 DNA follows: TGTGCCAGCAAGGCAGGGGGGCCCTACGAGCAGTACTTC. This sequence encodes CASKAGGPYEQYF.

The CDR3 nucleotides read TGCGCCAGCAGCCAAGACTCCGGGACAGGAGCCTACAATGAGCAGTTCTTC. Translation: CASSQDSGTGAYNEQFF. The rearrangement links TRBV4-3 to TRBJ2-1, with 8 bases aligning to TRBD1. This CDR3 contains 17 residues. The J segment lost 2 bases and the V segment lost 0 bases, leaving 6 bases of the junction unmatched. Germline V CDR1 and CDR2: LGHNA, YSLEER.